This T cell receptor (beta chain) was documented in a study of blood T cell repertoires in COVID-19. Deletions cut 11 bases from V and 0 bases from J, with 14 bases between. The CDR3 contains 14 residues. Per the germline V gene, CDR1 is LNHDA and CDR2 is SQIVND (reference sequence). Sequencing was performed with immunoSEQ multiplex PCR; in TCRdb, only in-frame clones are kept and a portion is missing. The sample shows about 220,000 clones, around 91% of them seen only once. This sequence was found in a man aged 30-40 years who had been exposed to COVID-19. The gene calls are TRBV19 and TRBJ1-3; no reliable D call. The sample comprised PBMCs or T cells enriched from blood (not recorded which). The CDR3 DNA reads TGTGCCCACCCGAGTGAGAGCTCTGGAAACACCATATATTTT. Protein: CAHPSESSGNTIYF.